This entry lists 9 T cell receptor beta chains sequenced from one sample in a study of T cell repertoires in cytomegalovirus infection. Each CDR3 protein gets one entry after TCRdb re-called the reads with MiXCR. The sample contains fewer than 200,000 distinct CDR3 sequences, roughly a fifth of which appear only once. The sample comprised PBMCs. The receptor set was obtained from a human donor in good health (CMV status not recorded). Some clones in this sample may be carry-over from other donors' samples.

This clonotype has only one observation. This may stem from a read error, because a much larger clone lies one nucleotide away. The chain has TRBV7-2 and TRBJ1-2; D ambiguous. This CDR3 is 13 amino acids long. In germline, CDR1 is SGHTA, CDR2 FQGNSA. For the CDR3, the DNA is TGTGCCAGCAGCTGGGGATACAACTATGGCTACTCCTTC. Translated: CASSWGYNYGYSF. The entire variable domain, with the rest obtained from reference TRBV7-2 and TRBJ1-2, is as follows: GAGVSQSPSNKVTEKGKDVELRCDPISGHTALYWYRQSLGQGLEFLIYFQGNSAPDKSGLPSDRFSAERTGGSVSTLTIQRTQQEDSAVYLCASSWGYNYGYSFGSGTRLTVV.

The chain combines TRBV4-2 with TRBJ1-3; 7 bases agree with TRBD1. Germline-derived CDR1 and CDR2 are LGHNA and YNFKEQ. Losses at the gene ends were 3 bases for V and 0 bases for J; bases not matched to a gene: 5. This CDR3 comprises 16 residues. This CDR3 reads CASSQETGLSGNTIYF. For the CDR3, the DNA is TGTGCCAGCAGCCAGGAGACAGGGCTCTCTGGAAACACCATATATTTT.

The chain carries TRBV5-5 and TRBJ2-1; 7 nucleotides line up with TRBD2. CDR1 is SGHKS and CDR2 is YYEKEE in the germline V gene (reference sequence). The CDR3 is 16 amino acids. V trimming: 4 bases; J trimming: 0 bases; junction bases outside the gene matches: 7. The CDR3 is CASSPGGGGSYNEQFF. CDR3 DNA sequence: TGTGCCAGCAGCCCGGGGGGTGGGGGCTCCTACAATGAGCAGTTCTTC. Together with reference TRBV5-5 and TRBJ2-1, the CDR3 gives the full variable domain: DAGVTQSPTHLIKTRGQQVTLRCSPISGHKSVSWYQQVLGQGPQFIFQYYEKEERGRGNFPDRFSARQFPNYSSELNVNALLLGDSALYLCASSPGGGGSYNEQFFGPGTRLTVL.

The rearrangement uses TRBV18 and TRBJ1-1; no definite D call. The length of the CDR3 is 13 residues. The germline V gene has CDR1 KGHSH and CDR2 LQKENI. V was trimmed by 2 bases and J by 4 bases, leaving 8 bases between them. CDR3 DNA: TGTGCCAGCTCACCAACCCGGGGCACTGAAGCTTTCTTT. Residues: CASSPTRGTEAFF.

V usage is TRBV14 and J usage is TRBJ2-2; no clear D gene. With 6 bases removed from V and 4 bases from J, the gap between germline ends came to 12 bases. CDR1 SGHDN and CDR2 FVKESK come from the germline V gene. The CDR3 runs to 14 residues. CDR3 sequence reads: CASRSSGPTGELFF. In DNA form, the CDR3 reads TGTGCCAGCAGGTCAAGTGGACCCACCGGGGAGCTGTTTTTT.

This clonotype was counted at least ten times. The V gene is TRBV7-2, the J gene TRBJ2-7, with D possibly being TRBD1 (5 bases). Germline V gives CDR1 SGHTA, CDR2 FQGNSA. With 5 bases removed from V and 2 bases from J, the gap between germline ends came to 13 bases. There are 14 residues in the CDR3. The CDR3 sequence is CASSPRQGAYEQYF. The CDR3 DNA reads as TGTGCCAGCAGCCCTCGGCAGGGTGCCTACGAGCAGTACTTC.

This clonotype was seen many times. The rearrangement uses TRBV2 and TRBJ1-5; 9 bases agree with TRBD1. The germline CDR1 and CDR2 sequences are SNHLY and FYNNEI. The CDR3 contains 14 residues. With 5 bases clipped from V and 5 bases from J, the junction kept 4 bases outside the gene matches. The chain's CDR3 is CASSKDRGDQPQHF. The CDR3 DNA reads TGTGCCAGCAGTAAGGACAGGGGAGATCAGCCCCAGCATTTT.

This clonotype has just a few counts. This sequence joins TRBV6-2 or TRBV6-3 and TRBJ1-1, with D possibly being TRBD1 (5 bases). Germline V lookup: CDR1 MNHEY, CDR2 SVGEGT. This CDR3 is built from 12 residues. Deletions cut 6 bases from V and 7 bases from J, with 12 bases between. The CDR3 sequence: CASSAGLGEAFF. CDR3 DNA: TGTGCCAGCAGCGCAGGGCTAGGTGAAGCTTTCTTT.

The chain joins TRBV5-5 to TRBJ1-2; perhaps TRBD1 as D (5 bases). Looked up from germline, CDR1 is SGHKS and CDR2 is YYEKEE (reference sequence). V lost 2 bases, J lost 5 bases, and 10 bases lay in between. The CDR3 consists of 13 residues. CDR3 DNA sequence: TGTGCCAGCAGCTTCGATGGGACTTATGGCTACACCTTC. Its protein product is CASSFDGTYGYTF.